The 16 T cell receptor beta chains listed next were all sequenced from one sample in a study of CD8 T cells in ankylosing spondylitis. General study results and limits: What seemed typical of ankylosing spondylitis blood was a TCR beta motif built from under 10 highly homologous variants.

The antigens these receptors bind are not known. TCRdb redid the calling of the 5' RACE reads with MiXCR, one entry per CDR3 protein. The sample yields 700,000 to 1,000,000 distinct CDR3 sequences, approximately 12% seen once. Sequenced material: blood, either unsorted or a sorted T cell fraction (not recorded which). These receptors all stem from a male donor with ankylosing spondylitis.

This clonotype was seen more than once but under ten times. The gene calls are TRBV7-2 and TRBJ2-1; TRBD2 matches at 9 bases. J was trimmed by 2 bases and V by 10 bases; bases with no gene match: 6. Germline V lookup: CDR1 SGHTA, CDR2 FQGNSA. The CDR3 has 14 amino acids. The CDR3 coding sequence is TGTGCCACCACGGGCGGGAGGGCCTACAATGAGCAGTTCTTC. This sequence encodes CATTGGRAYNEQFF.

Only a few counts were recorded for this clonotype. The J gene is TRBJ2-4, the V gene TRBV4-2; 7 positions agree with TRBD1. The CDR3 spans 17 residues. CDR1 LGHNA and CDR2 YNFKEQ come from the germline V gene. Unmatched junction bases numbered 12, after V lost 1 base and J lost 6 bases. The CDR3 region has the DNA TGTGCCAGCAGCCAAGTTCTGGGAAGGGGGCGGCCAAACATTCAGTACTTC. Translating gives CASSQVLGRGRPNIQYF.

The sample holds many counts of this clonotype. The chain links TRBV20-1 to TRBJ2-7; D may correspond to TRBD1 or TRBD2 (5 bases each). V was clipped by 4 bases and J by 7 bases, with 17 bases between them. Germline V gene sequence: CDR1 DFQATT, CDR2 SNEGSKA (reference sequence). The CDR3 runs to 13 residues. For the CDR3, the DNA is TGCAGTGCTACCCGGGACGGCCGTCGGGAGCAGTACTTC. Translated, it gives CSATRDGRREQYF.

The rearrangement links TRBV9 to TRBJ2-3; TRBD2 might be the D (6 bases). Germline V CDR1 and CDR2: SGDLS, YYNGEE. The CDR3 covers 15 residues. The V and J ends lost 4 bases and 2 bases respectively, with 14 bases between them. In DNA, the CDR3 is TGTGCCAGCAGCCCGCTAGCGAACCCCACAGATACGCAGTATTTT. Encoded protein: CASSPLANPTDTQYF.

This clonotype has a handful of counts. The chain links TRBV6-1 to TRBJ2-2, with a weak D call TRBD2 (5 bases). This CDR3 has 16 residues. Trimming took off 7 bases at V and 6 bases at J, with 21 bases between the two ends. Per germline, CDR1 MNHNS and CDR2 SASEGT. DNA of the CDR3: TGTGCCAGCAACCCCCGCGGGTGGGGAATATCCGGGGAGCTGTTTTTT. It is translated as CASNPRGWGISGELFF.

The V and J genes are TRBV4-1 and TRBJ2-5, with TRBD2 matching over 8 bases. CDR1 and CDR2 from the germline V gene are MGHRA and YSYEKL. There are 15 residues in the CDR3. V dropped 2 bases and J dropped 2; count of bases not matched to a gene: 4. CDR3 DNA: TGCGCCAGCAGCCAAAGCGGGAGAGAGCAAGAGACCCAGTACTTC. Residues: CASSQSGREQETQYF.

The rearrangement uses TRBV6-2 or TRBV6-3 and TRBJ2-1; D gene uncertain. Per germline, CDR1 MNHEY and CDR2 SVGEGT. The CDR3 consists of 12 residues. V was clipped by 3 bases and J by 6 bases, with 6 bases between them. CDR3 loop: CASSYNRNEQFF. DNA of the CDR3: TGTGCCAGCAGTTATAATCGCAATGAGCAGTTCTTC.

The genes are TRBV5-1 and TRBJ2-5; a weak D match, TRBD1 (6 bases). Germline assignment: CDR1 SGHRS and CDR2 YFSETQ. This CDR3 contains 15 residues. V lost 4 bases and J lost 2, with 15 bases in between. The CDR3 DNA reads TGCGCCAGCAGCATGACCGGGACACTACAAGAGACCCAGTACTTC. This encodes CASSMTGTLQETQYF.

This clonotype was seen ten or more times. The chain combines TRBV29-1 with TRBJ2-1; 12 bases fit TRBD2. The V gene's germline CDR1 is SQVTM and CDR2 ANQGSEA. CDR3 size: 13 residues. J was trimmed by 10 bases and V by 6 bases; bases with no gene match: 7. This CDR3 is CSVATSGSEEQFF. The CDR3 DNA reads as TGCAGCGTAGCGACTAGCGGGAGCGAGGAGCAGTTCTTC.

This sequence joins TRBV7-2 and TRBJ2-6; D gene uncertain. The CDR3 spans 17 residues. Trimming shortened V by 5 bases and J by 0 bases, and 14 bases separated the two germline ends. Germline values: CDR1 SGHTA, CDR2 FQGNSA. CDR3 in amino acids: CASSPEEFPSGANVLTF. CDR3 nucleotides: TGTGCCAGCAGCCCCGAGGAGTTCCCCTCTGGGGCCAACGTCCTGACTTTC.

This chain uses TRBV5-1 with TRBJ2-7; 7 positions agree with TRBD2. J gave up 5 bases and V 2 bases, and 7 bases lay outside the gene matches. Germline loops: CDR1 SGHRS, CDR2 YFSETQ. CDR3 length: 14 amino acids. Here the CDR3 DNA reads TGCGCCAGCAGCTTTGCTGGGGACTATAACGAGCAGTACTTC. Translation gives CASSFAGDYNEQYF. The full variable domain, with the rest looked up from reference TRBV5-1 and TRBJ2-7, is KAGVTQTPRYLIKTRGQQVTLSCSPISGHRSVSWYQQTPGQGLQFLFEYFSETQRNKGNFPGRFSGRQFSNSRSEMNVSTLELGDSALYLCASSFAGDYNEQYFGPGTRLTVT.

There are a few counts of this clonotype. J is TRBJ1-2 and V is TRBV29-1; no firm D call. Germline V gives CDR1 SQVTM, CDR2 ANQGSEA. V lost 6 bases to trimming and J lost 14 bases, with 10 bases between them. The CDR3 runs 8 residues. CDR3 residues: CSVGARTF. The CDR3 DNA reads as TGCAGCGTGGGTGCTAGAACCTTC.

In this sample, this clonotype turned up a few times. The chain couples TRBV6-5 to TRBJ1-2; TRBD1 might be the D (6 bases). The V end lost 0 bases, the J end lost 4 bases, and 12 bases lay between the germline ends. CDR1 MNHEY and CDR2 SVGAGI come from the germline V gene. The CDR3 length is 15 residues. In DNA form, the CDR3 reads TGTGCCAGCAGTTACTCACAGGGTATCGCCTATGGCTACACCTTC. It translates to CASSYSQGIAYGYTF.

V and J are TRBV7-9 and TRBJ1-2; perhaps TRBD1 as D (6 bases). The CDR3 sequence is 15 residues long. CDR1 SEHNR and CDR2 FQNEAQ come from the germline V gene (reference sequence). Trimming pared 4 bases from V and 3 bases from J, leaving 15 bases between. The CDR3 is CASSYNRDADYGYTF. In DNA form, the CDR3 reads TGTGCCAGCAGCTACAACAGGGACGCGGACTATGGCTACACCTTC.

The chain recombines TRBV9 with TRBJ2-7; D possibly uses TRBD1 or TRBD2 (5 bases each). The V gene's germline CDR1 is SGDLS and CDR2 YYNGEE. The CDR3 loop spans 15 amino acids. V was pared by 4 bases and J by 2 bases, with 16 bases between. The CDR3 reads CASSPGTSIPYEQYF. CDR3 DNA: TGTGCCAGCAGCCCTGGGACCTCCATCCCCTACGAGCAGTACTTC.

In this sample, this clonotype turned up a few times. V is TRBV11-2 and J is TRBJ1-2; TRBD1 matches 12 bases. The germline V gene encodes CDR1 SGHAT and CDR2 FQNNGV. V shed 4 bases, J shed 7 bases, and the junction held 16 bases outside the gene matches. The CDR3 covers 18 residues. The DNA of the CDR3 is TGTGCCAGCAGCTCCCTGCGGGACAGGGGGCGCGGAGCTTCTGGCTACACCTTC. This sequence encodes CASSSLRDRGRGASGYTF.